Following are 20 T cell receptor beta chains from one sample sequenced in a study of blood T cell repertoires in COVID-19. Using immunoSEQ multiplex PCR, the repertoire was profiled, and TCRdb retains in-frame clones only, with some absent. The data contain about 430,000 clones, 80% to 90% of them singletons. Sequencing was performed on peripheral blood. The receptors come from a man aged 18-30 years with COVID-19, enrolled during active disease.

The genes are TRBV18 and TRBJ2-3; D ambiguous. Trimming shortened V by 0 bases and J by 1 base, and 5 bases separated the two germline ends. From germline, CDR1 is KGHSH and CDR2 LQKENI. CDR3 length: 14 amino acids. Here the CDR3 DNA reads TGTGCCAGCTCACCACCCGGTGGCACAGATACGCAGTATTTT. Translation: CASSPPGGTDTQYF.

This chain connects TRBV10-2 to TRBJ1-6; D might be TRBD1 (5 bases). CDR1 is WSHSY and CDR2 is SAAADI in the germline V gene. V was shortened by 0 bases and J by 5 bases, with 14 bases between the two germline ends. The CDR3 contains 17 residues. For the CDR3, the DNA is TGCGCCAGCAGTGAGTCTACTGCAGGGAGGGATAATTCACCCCTCCACTTT. It specifies CASSESTAGRDNSPLHF.

This clone has a single count. The chain couples TRBV12-5 to TRBJ2-1, with TRBD2 matching over 8 bases. V lost 0 bases to trimming and J lost 8 bases; unmatched junction nucleotides: 15. Germline V gene data show CDR1 as LGHNT and CDR2 as FRNRAP. The CDR3 is made up of 18 amino acids. The CDR3 reads CASGLVRRPAREGHEQFF. CDR3 coding DNA: TGTGCTAGTGGTTTGGTACGGCGTCCAGCACGGGAGGGGCATGAGCAGTTCTTC. Full variable domain (outside the CDR3, taken from reference TRBV12-5 and TRBJ2-1): DARVTQTPRHKVTEMGQEVTMRCQPILGHNTVFWYRQTMMQGLELLAYFRNRAPLDDSGMPKDRFSAEMPDATLATLKIQPSEPRDSAVYFCASGLVRRPAREGHEQFFGPGTRLTVL.

V is TRBV12-3 or TRBV12-4 and J is TRBJ1-5; 7 bases fit TRBD1. J gave up 9 bases and V 4 bases, and 6 bases lay outside the gene matches. CDR3 length equals 13 residues. The CDR3 DNA is TGTGCCAGCAGTTCACAGGGGAAGCCGCCCCAGCATTTT. Translation gives CASSSQGKPPQHF.

The V call is TRBV11-2, the J call TRBJ1-1; maybe TRBD1 (6 bases). Trimming shortened V by 5 bases and J by 2 bases, and 18 bases separated the two germline ends. Germline CDR1 reads SGHAT; CDR2 reads FQNNGV. The CDR3 is made up of 16 amino acids. DNA for the CDR3: TGTGCCAGCAGCGGAGGGGGGGCAGGAGAAAACACTGAAGCTTTCTTT. This sequence encodes CASSGGGAGENTEAFF.

The chain recombines TRBV4-1 with TRBJ2-3; D is ambiguous. Germline CDR1 reads MGHRA; CDR2 reads YSYEKL. V shed 1 base and J shed 0 bases, with 5 bases lying between them. CDR3 length: 14 amino acids. Here the CDR3 reads CASSQGSSTDTQYF. CDR3 DNA sequence: TGCGCCAGCAGCCAAGGTTCTAGCACAGATACGCAGTATTTT.

The chain is built from TRBV6-1 and TRBJ2-7; 7 positions agree with TRBD1. The CDR3 totals 16 residues. Germline CDR1 and CDR2: MNHNS and SASEGT. J lost 3 bases, V lost 2 bases, and 10 bases had no gene match. The CDR3 region is CASSEWSGAGGYEQYF. CDR3 DNA: TGTGCCAGCAGTGAATGGTCCGGCGCAGGGGGCTACGAGCAGTACTTC.

V usage is TRBV7-9 and J usage is TRBJ1-2; D is unclear. The CDR3 loop spans 11 amino acids. Germline assignment: CDR1 SEHNR and CDR2 FQNEAQ (reference sequence). V dropped 3 bases and J dropped 3 bases, with 2 bases sitting between them. Here the CDR3 reads CASSFDYGYTF. The CDR3 bases are TGTGCCAGCAGCTTCGACTATGGCTACACCTTC.

V usage is TRBV5-1 and J usage is TRBJ2-7; TRBD2 matches at 7 bases. Looked up from germline, CDR1 is SGHRS and CDR2 is YFSETQ. J was trimmed by 5 bases and V by 2 bases; bases with no gene match: 7. CDR3 length: 14 amino acids. The CDR3 DNA sequence: TGCGCCAGCAGCTTAAGAGCGGGAATTGACGAGCAGTACTTC. Translated: CASSLRAGIDEQYF.

The chain is built from TRBV18 and TRBJ2-3; 10 nucleotides match TRBD2. V gave up 1 base and J gave up 2 bases; unmatched junction bases: 3. The germline V gene has CDR1 KGHSH and CDR2 LQKENI. This CDR3 contains 16 residues. CDR3 loop: CASSPLAGGTTDTQYF. CDR3 DNA: TGTGCCAGCTCACCACTAGCGGGGGGAACCACAGATACGCAGTATTTT.

This clone was observed a few times. The chain joins TRBV19 to TRBJ2-7, with D perhaps matching TRBD1 (6 bases). CDR1 LNHDA and CDR2 SQIVND come from the germline V gene (reference sequence). The CDR3 covers 17 residues. The V and J ends lost 2 bases and 5 bases respectively, with 22 bases between them. The CDR3 coding sequence is TGTGCCAGTAGTATAAAGGACAGCACCTACCATGAGCACGAGCAGTACTTC. Amino acid sequence: CASSIKDSTYHEHEQYF.

The V gene is TRBV5-1, the J gene TRBJ2-7; tentatively, D is TRBD2 (5 bases). Germline V gene sequence: CDR1 SGHRS, CDR2 YFSETQ. CDR3 length: 13 amino acids. V shed 0 bases and J shed 6 bases, with 10 bases lying between them. Written as DNA, the CDR3 is TGCGCCAGCAGCTTGGCGGGGTCTCTCGAGCAGTACTTC. The encoded protein is CASSLAGSLEQYF.

The genes are TRBV6-6 and TRBJ1-5; 7 positions match TRBD1. The J segment lost 5 bases and the V segment lost 5 bases, leaving 15 bases of the junction unmatched. This CDR3 is 17 amino acids long. The germline V gene encodes CDR1 MNHNY and CDR2 SVGAGI (reference sequence). The CDR3 loop is CASSPSDRVVVHQPQHF. CDR3 DNA sequence: TGTGCCAGCAGTCCATCCGACAGGGTAGTAGTACATCAGCCCCAGCATTTT.

This chain connects TRBV29-1 to TRBJ2-1, with 10 bases lining up with TRBD1. The ends lost 8 bases at V and 6 bases at J; junction bases unmatched: 13. Germline assignment: CDR1 SQVTM and CDR2 ANQGSEA. The CDR3 totals 15 residues. The CDR3 nucleotides read TGCAGCCTCTCTCGAGGGACAGGGGCCTTCAATGAGCAGTTCTTC. This encodes CSLSRGTGAFNEQFF.

The chain uses TRBV27 and TRBJ2-1; 11 nucleotides line up with TRBD2. The CDR3 covers 16 residues. V dropped 8 bases and J dropped 0; count of bases not matched to a gene: 6. Germline V gene data show CDR1 as MNHEY and CDR2 as SMNVEV (reference sequence). CDR3 bases: TGTGCCAGCCGCACGGGACTAGCGGACTCCTACAATGAGCAGTTCTTC. Its translation: CASRTGLADSYNEQFF.

The chain uses TRBV21-1 and TRBJ2-2; no DNA check was done on the table's D call, TRBD2. TRBV21-1 is annotated as a pseudogene. The CDR3 is 18 residues long. CDR3 sequence: CASSKAGLAGPHGGELFF. CDR3 in DNA: TGTGCCAGCAGCAAAGCGGGACTAGCGGGACCCCATGGCGGGGAGCTGTTTTTT.

This chain connects TRBV7-6 to TRBJ2-1, with D perhaps matching TRBD2 (6 bases). CDR3 length: 18 residues. CDR1 is SGHVS, CDR2 FNYEAQ, per germline. V was trimmed by 3 bases and J by 3 bases, leaving 21 bases between them. The CDR3 loop reads CASSLLGLSQTLYNEQFF. The DNA for the CDR3 is TGTGCCAGCAGCTTGTTAGGACTATCCCAAACCCTCTACAATGAGCAGTTCTTC.

The genes are TRBV2 and TRBJ1-1; D perhaps matches TRBD1 (5 bases). Germline CDR1 and CDR2: SNHLY and FYNNEI. The CDR3 loop spans 15 amino acids. V was cut by 0 bases and J by 4 bases, with 12 bases left in between. DNA for the CDR3: TGTGCCAGCAGTGAAGCGCCTCAGGGTATCACTGAAGCTTTCTTT. Residues: CASSEAPQGITEAFF. The complete variable domain, with remaining parts taken from reference TRBV2 and TRBJ1-1, reads EPEVTQTPSHQVTQMGQEVILRCVPISNHLYFYWYRQILGQKVEFLVSFYNNEISEKSEIFDDQFSVERPDGSNFTLKIRSTKLEDSAMYFCASSEAPQGITEAFFGQGTRLTVV.

In this sample, this clone turned up once. The CDR3 loop reads CASSSQLAVQETQYF. The DNA of the CDR3 is TGTGCCAGCAGCTCACAACTAGCGGTTCAAGAGACCCAGTACTTC. The chain recombines TRBV9 with TRBJ2-5, with 8 bases matching TRBD2. The trim removed 4 bases at V and 2 bases at J, leaving 7 bases unmatched. CDR1 is SGDLS and CDR2 is YYNGEE in the germline V gene. The CDR3 loop spans 15 amino acids.

The V gene is TRBV7-6, the J gene TRBJ2-3; a possible D gene is TRBD1 (6 bases). Trimming removed 0 bases at V and 0 bases at J, with 13 bases between. Per the germline V gene, CDR1 is SGHVS and CDR2 is FNYEAQ. This CDR3 region has 17 residues. The CDR3 sequence: CASSLARRGTSTDTQYF. DNA for the CDR3: TGTGCCAGCAGCTTAGCGCGCAGGGGAACTAGCACAGATACGCAGTATTTT.